The source of this TCR beta chain is a study of cytomegalovirus exposure and HLA in healthy donors. 13 Jbeta primers and 60 Vbeta primers were used for the PCR. Measured with immunoSEQ multiplex PCR; TCRdb has only the in-frame clones, and not every one. Of around 140,000 clones listed, just under 75% were seen once; the top ten hold 1.5% to 2%. This CDR3 is 13 amino acids long. Germline V CDR1 and CDR2: SGHAT, FQNNGV. The V segment lost 5 bases and the J segment 2 bases; nucleotides outside the gene matches: 2. Study-wide points: Associated with HLA alleles at 0.05 false discovery rate in a later analysis were around 17,000 TCR beta sequences. Researchers reported in a later analysis that a missense DCLRE1C variant was tied to TCR beta V- and J-gene trimming. For most TCR sequences rarity was the rule, although some public TCRs occurred in many donors. The study flagged some 170 TCR beta chains as cytomegalovirus-associated.

In regard to this clone: Its antigen is not identified.

Sample: PBMCs. The sequence was obtained from a woman in her late teens or twenties in good health and CMV-seronegative. J is TRBJ2-5 and V is TRBV11-2, with TRBD2 matching over 7 bases. The CDR3 DNA reads TGTGCCAGCAGCCGGACTAGTCAAGAGACCCAGTACTTC. It encodes CASSRTSQETQYF.